Listed below are T cell receptor beta chains from one sample, sequenced in a study of blood T cell repertoires in COVID-19. Data came from immunoSEQ multiplex PCR; TCRdb stores just in-frame clones and leaves some out. The repertoire consists of 45,000 to 60,000 clones, with 78% occurring once and the leading ten covering around 14%. The sequenced sample consisted of peripheral blood. The receptors shown here come from a human donor with active or convalescent COVID-19. The donor label of this sample is uncertain. Each CDR3 is given with its conserved first and last residue. A D gene is named only where the DNA matches it firmly. Size tells how often a clone was seen (once, few, many) or the class of an expanded clone, and some rows leave it out.

D gene: NA; clone size: NA; J gene: TRBJ2-1; V gene: TRBV12-3/TRBV12-4; CDR3 DNA: TGTGCCAGCAGTTTAATAGAGGGCAATGAGCAGTTCTTC; CDR3 protein: CASSLIEGNEQFF
D gene: NA; clone size: NA; J gene: TRBJ2-4; V gene: TRBV11-1; CDR3 DNA: TGTGCCAGCAGCGCCCGTGGTGACCGGGAGAAAAACATTCAGTACTTC; CDR3 protein: CASSARGDREKNIQYF
D gene: NA; clone size: NA; J gene: TRBJ2-1; V gene: TRBV24-1; CDR3 DNA: TGTGCCACCGGGGCAGCGGGTTACAATGAGCAGTTCTTC; CDR3 protein: CATGAAGYNEQFF
D gene: TRBD1; clone size: NA; J gene: TRBJ2-2; V gene: TRBV7-2; CDR3 DNA: TGTGCCAGCAGCCGGTCGGGACAGGTCGGCGGGGAGCTGTTTTTT; CDR3 protein: CASSRSGQVGGELFF
D gene: TRBD1; clone size: once; J gene: TRBJ1-5; V gene: TRBV5-6; CDR3 DNA: TGTGCCAGCAGCTTCTCTGGGCAGGGGGCCGATCAGCCCCAGCATTTT; CDR3 protein: CASSFSGQGADQPQHF
D gene: NA; clone size: NA; J gene: TRBJ1-4; V gene: TRBV6-2/TRBV6-3; CDR3 DNA: TGTGCCAGCAGTTACTCAGGCCTCGGGAATGAAAAACTGTTTTTT; CDR3 protein: CASSYSGLGNEKLFF
D gene: TRBD2; clone size: NA; J gene: TRBJ2-5; V gene: TRBV6-2/TRBV6-3; CDR3 DNA: TGTGCCAGCAGTTTACTCGGGAGGCCAGACTTC; CDR3 protein: CASSLLGRPDF
D gene: NA; clone size: few; J gene: TRBJ2-1; V gene: TRBV6-5; CDR3 DNA: TGTGCCAGCGTCAAGACGGGAGCTTCTGGTGAGCAGTTCTTC; CDR3 protein: CASVKTGASGEQFF
D gene: NA; clone size: once; J gene: TRBJ2-2; V gene: TRBV4-2; CDR3 DNA: TGTGCCAGCAGAGCGGGTCCCGGGGAGCTGTTTTTT; CDR3 protein: CASRAGPGELFF
D gene: TRBD2; clone size: NA; J gene: TRBJ2-7; V gene: TRBV25-1; CDR3 DNA: TGTGCCAGCAGTGACACTGCCGGAGCGGGATCCTCCTACGAGCAGTACTTC; CDR3 protein: CASSDTAGAGSSYEQYF
D gene: NA; clone size: NA; J gene: TRBJ2-5; V gene: TRBV28; CDR3 DNA: TGTGCCAGCAGGGGGAGCCTTTTCACCCCAAAGACCCAGTACTTC; CDR3 protein: CASRGSLFTPKTQYF
D gene: NA; clone size: NA; J gene: TRBJ1-3; V gene: TRBV19; CDR3 DNA: TGTGCCAGTAGTATAGAGAGATCCACCATATATTTT; CDR3 protein: CASSIERSTIYF
D gene: NA; clone size: NA; J gene: TRBJ1-1; V gene: TRBV5-1; CDR3 DNA: TGCGCCAGCAGCACGGGGAGAGACACTGAAGCTTTCTTT; CDR3 protein: CASSTGRDTEAFF
D gene: TRBD2; clone size: NA; J gene: TRBJ2-3; V gene: TRBV4-3; CDR3 DNA: TGCGCCAGCAGCCAAGACCCAGCGGGAGTGAATACGCAGTATTTT; CDR3 protein: CASSQDPAGVNTQYF
D gene: NA; clone size: once; J gene: TRBJ1-4; V gene: TRBV6-5; CDR3 DNA: TGTGCCAGCACCGTGGCCAATGAAAAACTGTTTTTT; CDR3 protein: CASTVANEKLFF
D gene: TRBD2; clone size: few; J gene: TRBJ2-1; V gene: TRBV19; CDR3 DNA: TGTGCCAGTAGAGGACTAGTATCTTACAATGAGCAGTTCTTC; CDR3 protein: CASRGLVSYNEQFF
D gene: TRBD1; clone size: NA; J gene: TRBJ1-5; V gene: TRBV7-9; CDR3 DNA: TGTGCCAGCAGCTTAGACCAGGGGGGTAATCAGCCCCAGCATTTT; CDR3 protein: CASSLDQGGNQPQHF
D gene: NA; clone size: NA; J gene: TRBJ1-1; V gene: TRBV4-3; CDR3 DNA: TGCGCCAGCAGCCGCGACAGACCGAACACTGAAGCTTTCTTT; CDR3 protein: CASSRDRPNTEAFF
D gene: TRBD1; clone size: NA; J gene: TRBJ1-5; V gene: TRBV19; CDR3 DNA: TGTGCCAGCTCTACAGGGGAACAGCCCCAGCATTTT; CDR3 protein: CASSTGEQPQHF
D gene: TRBD1; clone size: NA; J gene: TRBJ1-2; V gene: TRBV19; CDR3 DNA: TGTGCCAGTTCCTCCCTAGGCCGGGACAGGGAAGGCTATGGCTACACCTTC; CDR3 protein: CASSSLGRDREGYGYTF
D gene: NA; clone size: few; J gene: TRBJ2-3; V gene: TRBV4-2; CDR3 DNA: TGTGCCAGCAGCCAAGATTGGGGGCAGGGAAGGGATACGCAGTATTTT; CDR3 protein: CASSQDWGQGRDTQYF
D gene: NA; clone size: NA; J gene: TRBJ1-2; V gene: TRBV6-4; CDR3 DNA: TGTGCCAGCGGAGAGGAGGTAGACTACACCTTC; CDR3 protein: CASGEEVDYTF
D gene: NA; clone size: NA; J gene: TRBJ2-1; V gene: TRBV4-2; CDR3 DNA: TGTGCCAGCAGCCAAGATTTATCGGGACACTACAATGAGCAGTTCTTC; CDR3 protein: CASSQDLSGHYNEQFF
D gene: TRBD1; clone size: NA; J gene: TRBJ1-5; V gene: TRBV5-1; CDR3 DNA: TGCGCCAGCAGCTCGGGACAGGGCGTTCAGCCCCAGCATTTT; CDR3 protein: CASSSGQGVQPQHF
D gene: TRBD2; clone size: NA; J gene: TRBJ2-3; V gene: TRBV30; CDR3 DNA: TGTGCCTGGAGTATTGCGGGGGGTGCAGATACGCAGTATTTT; CDR3 protein: CAWSIAGGADTQYF
D gene: TRBD1; clone size: NA; J gene: TRBJ1-5; V gene: TRBV2; CDR3 DNA: TGTGCCAGCAGTATACAGGGGGGTGATCAGCCCCAGCATTTT; CDR3 protein: CASSIQGGDQPQHF
D gene: NA; clone size: NA; J gene: TRBJ2-5; V gene: TRBV19; CDR3 DNA: TGTGCCAGTAGTAGGGACATACAAGAGACCCAGTACTTC; CDR3 protein: CASSRDIQETQYF
D gene: TRBD2; clone size: NA; J gene: TRBJ2-1; V gene: TRBV11-3; CDR3 DNA: TGTGCCAGCAGTAGGATGGGCGGGAGTGGCAATGAGCAGTTCTTC; CDR3 protein: CASSRMGGSGNEQFF
D gene: TRBD2; clone size: NA; J gene: TRBJ2-7; V gene: TRBV5-6; CDR3 DNA: TGTGCCAGCAGCGGGCTAGCGGGGGGAACCTACGAGCAGTACTTC; CDR3 protein: CASSGLAGGTYEQYF
D gene: TRBD1; clone size: NA; J gene: TRBJ2-7; V gene: TRBV27; CDR3 DNA: TGTGCCAGCAGTTTTCGGACAGGGGGCGCCCACGAGCAGTACTTC; CDR3 protein: CASSFRTGGAHEQYF
D gene: NA; clone size: NA; J gene: TRBJ1-2; V gene: TRBV21-1; CDR3 DNA: TGTGCCAGCAGCAAATACGGGATGAGGGCCCTTACGGGGGGCTACACCTTC; CDR3 protein: CASSKYGMRALTGGYTF
D gene: NA; clone size: NA; J gene: TRBJ1-4; V gene: TRBV11-2; CDR3 DNA: TGTGCCAGCAGCTTAGATCGGATAGCTCCGGAAAAACTGTTTTTT; CDR3 protein: CASSLDRIAPEKLFF
D gene: TRBD1; clone size: NA; J gene: TRBJ1-2; V gene: TRBV7-9; CDR3 DNA: TGTGCCAGCAGCCGTCGCCGGGACAGGTCAAACTATGGCTACACCTTC; CDR3 protein: CASSRRRDRSNYGYTF
D gene: NA; clone size: NA; J gene: TRBJ1-5; V gene: TRBV5-1; CDR3 DNA: TGCGCCAGCAGCGAGTCTCCCAAAATCGGGCAGCCCCAGCATTTT; CDR3 protein: CASSESPKIGQPQHF
D gene: TRBD1; clone size: NA; J gene: TRBJ1-1; V gene: TRBV7-3; CDR3 DNA: TGTGCCAGCAGCTTAACGGTCCCCCACAGGGGGGTGAACACTGAAGCTTTCTTT; CDR3 protein: CASSLTVPHRGVNTEAFF
D gene: NA; clone size: once; J gene: TRBJ1-2; V gene: TRBV13; CDR3 DNA: TGTGCCAGCAGCTTAGGACAGGTCGTATTGGACTATGGCTACACCTTC; CDR3 protein: CASSLGQVVLDYGYTF
D gene: TRBD2; clone size: once; J gene: TRBJ2-3; V gene: TRBV2; CDR3 DNA: TGTGCCAGCAGTGCGGTCAGCGGGAGGGGGGTAGATACGCAGTATTTT; CDR3 protein: CASSAVSGRGVDTQYF
D gene: NA; clone size: NA; J gene: TRBJ2-7; V gene: TRBV3-1/TRBV3-2; CDR3 DNA: TGTGCCAGCAGCGCCGACTACAGGGCAGGTCGTTCCGAGCAGTACTTC; CDR3 protein: CASSADYRAGRSEQYF
D gene: TRBD2; clone size: NA; J gene: TRBJ2-1; V gene: TRBV4-3; CDR3 DNA: TGCGCCAGCAGCCAAGAACTAGCGGGGGACAATGAGCAGTTCTTC; CDR3 protein: CASSQELAGDNEQFF
D gene: NA; clone size: NA; J gene: TRBJ2-7; V gene: TRBV27; CDR3 DNA: TGTGCCAGCAGTTACGGTGATAGCAGCTACGAGCAGTACTTC; CDR3 protein: CASSYGDSSYEQYF
D gene: NA; clone size: NA; J gene: TRBJ1-2; V gene: TRBV27; CDR3 DNA: TGTGCCAGCGGCCAATTGGACGGACAAATCTATGGCTACACCTTC; CDR3 protein: CASGQLDGQIYGYTF
D gene: TRBD2; clone size: NA; J gene: TRBJ2-7; V gene: TRBV5-1; CDR3 DNA: TGCGCCAGCAGCTTGGAGACTAGCGGGGCGGGTGAGCAGTACTTC; CDR3 protein: CASSLETSGAGEQYF
D gene: TRBD2; clone size: NA; J gene: TRBJ2-7; V gene: TRBV27; CDR3 DNA: TGTGCCAGCAGACCTCCGGGACTAGCGGGAGGCCCGGGAGAGCAGTACTTC; CDR3 protein: CASRPPGLAGGPGEQYF
D gene: NA; clone size: NA; J gene: TRBJ2-2; V gene: TRBV27; CDR3 DNA: TGTGCCAGCAGTTTGTGGGCCCCACAGGGATCGAACACCGGGGAGCTGTTTTTT; CDR3 protein: CASSLWAPQGSNTGELFF
D gene: NA; clone size: NA; J gene: TRBJ2-5; V gene: TRBV29-1; CDR3 DNA: TGCAGCGTTGAATGGGCTGGTGAGACCCAGTACTTC; CDR3 protein: CSVEWAGETQYF
D gene: TRBD1; clone size: NA; J gene: TRBJ1-2; V gene: TRBV9; CDR3 DNA: TGTGCCAGCAGCGGTGGGACAGGGGACTATGGCTACACCTTC; CDR3 protein: CASSGGTGDYGYTF
D gene: NA; clone size: NA; J gene: TRBJ2-7; V gene: TRBV6-5; CDR3 DNA: TGTGCCAGCCGGGAGATTTCAGGGCGGTACGAGCAGTACTTC; CDR3 protein: CASREISGRYEQYF
D gene: NA; clone size: NA; J gene: TRBJ2-2; V gene: TRBV12-3/TRBV12-4; CDR3 DNA: TGTGCCAGCAGTAGCGAAAACACCGGGGAGCTGTTTTTT; CDR3 protein: CASSSENTGELFF
D gene: TRBD1; clone size: NA; J gene: TRBJ2-7; V gene: TRBV28; CDR3 DNA: TGTGCCAGCCCCTCCGGGACAGGGGGCTTCGACGAGCAGTACTTC; CDR3 protein: CASPSGTGGFDEQYF
D gene: NA; clone size: NA; J gene: TRBJ2-7; V gene: TRBV5-8; CDR3 DNA: TGTGCCAGCAGTCCTCCAGCGCTTTTCTCCTACGAGCAGTACTTC; CDR3 protein: CASSPPALFSYEQYF
D gene: TRBD2; clone size: NA; J gene: TRBJ2-3; V gene: TRBV9; CDR3 DNA: TGTGCCAGCACAGCGGGAGCAGATACGCAGTATTTT; CDR3 protein: CASTAGADTQYF
D gene: TRBD2; clone size: NA; J gene: TRBJ2-2; V gene: TRBV6-4; CDR3 DNA: TGTGCCAGCAGTCCGGGGCTAGCGGGAGTCTCCACCGGGGAGCTGTTTTTT; CDR3 protein: CASSPGLAGVSTGELFF